These 18 T cell receptor beta chains originate from one sample sequenced in a study of cytomegalovirus exposure and HLA in healthy donors. The PCR used 60 Vbeta and 13 Jbeta primers. Profiling relied on immunoSEQ multiplex PCR, and the TCRdb table lists in-frame clones only, not all of them. Of under 200,000 clones in the sample, over 75% are singletons; the top ten hold 9.3%. Sequencing was carried out using PBMCs. These receptor sequences come from a man aged 18 to 29 in good health and CMV-seropositive.

The V and J genes are TRBV12-5 and TRBJ1-4; D perhaps matches TRBD1 (5 bases). This CDR3 has 15 residues. V lost 3 bases and J lost 5, with 13 bases in between. CDR1 is LGHNT and CDR2 is FRNRAP in the germline V gene. DNA for the CDR3: TGTGCTAGTGGTTTTGGGGGACTTCAAAATGAAAAACTGTTTTTT. It codes for CASGFGGLQNEKLFF.

The chain has TRBV11-2 and TRBJ1-2; 8 bases align to TRBD1. V gave up 2 bases and J gave up 4 bases; unmatched junction bases: 6. The CDR3 sequence is 15 residues long. Germline V CDR1 and CDR2: SGHAT, FQNNGV. CDR3 protein: CASSLWPGGTYGYTF. CDR3 bases: TGTGCCAGCAGCTTATGGCCAGGGGGCACCTATGGCTACACCTTC.

This chain uses TRBV23-1 with TRBJ1-1, with TRBD1 matching over 7 bases. TRBV23-1 is treated as an ORF (open reading frame) with a function not yet certain. This CDR3 has 16 residues. V lost 1 base to trimming and J lost 3 bases; unmatched junction nucleotides: 8. CDR3 amino acids: CASSQFLTGVDTEAFF. CDR3 DNA sequence: TGCGCCAGCAGTCAATTTCTCACAGGGGTGGACACTGAAGCTTTCTTT.

The J gene is TRBJ1-2, the V gene TRBV27, with D perhaps TRBD1 (5 bases). The CDR3 has 14 amino acids. Germline-derived CDR1 and CDR2 are MNHEY and SMNVEV (reference sequence). V was trimmed by 3 bases and J by 0 bases, leaving 8 bases between them. CDR3: CASSFGRANYGYTF. The CDR3 DNA sequence: TGTGCCAGCAGTTTCGGCAGGGCTAACTATGGCTACACCTTC.

The chain uses TRBV5-6 and TRBJ2-1, with 11 nucleotides matching TRBD2. Per the germline V gene, CDR1 is SGHDT and CDR2 is YYEEEE. V shed 0 bases, J shed 10 bases, and the junction held 15 bases outside the gene matches. The CDR3 has 18 amino acids. The CDR3 DNA sequence: TGTGCCAGCAGCTTGGGATTCTATGGGACTAGCGGCCTGCGGGAGCAGTTCTTC. Its protein product is CASSLGFYGTSGLREQFF. The entire variable domain, with the rest obtained from reference TRBV5-6 and TRBJ2-1, is as follows: DAGVTQSPTHLIKTRGQQVTLRCSPKSGHDTVSWYQQALGQGPQFIFQYYEEEERQRGNFPDRFSGHQFPNYSSELNVNALLLGDSALYLCASSLGFYGTSGLREQFFGPGTRLTVL.

The V call is TRBV5-5, the J call TRBJ2-2, with TRBD2 as a possible D gene (5 bases). Between the trimmed V and J ends, which lost 4 bases and 0 bases, there was a span of 10 bases. The CDR3 runs to 15 residues. Looked up from germline, CDR1 is SGHKS and CDR2 is YYEKEE (reference sequence). The DNA of the CDR3 is TGTGCCAGCAGCCGGACTGTTCCGAACACCGGGGAGCTGTTTTTT. Encoded protein: CASSRTVPNTGELFF.

The rearrangement joins TRBV5-1 to TRBJ1-1; 8 bases match TRBD1. V lost 4 bases to trimming and J lost 4 bases; unmatched junction nucleotides: 3. The CDR3 runs to 13 residues. CDR1 SGHRS and CDR2 YFSETQ come from the germline V gene. This chain's CDR3 is CASSGQGSTEAFF. The DNA for the CDR3 is TGCGCCAGCAGCGGACAGGGATCCACTGAAGCTTTCTTT. Looking up the rest from reference TRBV5-1 and TRBJ1-1 gives the full variable domain: KAGVTQTPRYLIKTRGQQVTLSCSPISGHRSVSWYQQTPGQGLQFLFEYFSETQRNKGNFPGRFSGRQFSNSRSEMNVSTLELGDSALYLCASSGQGSTEAFFGQGTRLTVV.

The chain links TRBV6-1 to TRBJ2-7, with TRBD1 as a possible D gene (5 bases). Germline loops: CDR1 MNHNS, CDR2 SASEGT. The V gene lost 4 bases and the J gene lost 2 bases, with 12 bases spanning the gap. This CDR3 region has 14 residues. CDR3 sequence reads: CASSALTATYEQYF. In DNA, the CDR3 is TGTGCCAGCAGTGCGCTGACAGCTACCTACGAGCAGTACTTC.

V usage is TRBV5-1 and J usage is TRBJ2-3; no firm D call. The V end lost 3 bases, the J end lost 5 bases, and 7 bases lay between the germline ends. The CDR3 length is 12 residues. Germline CDR1 is SGHRS and CDR2 is YFSETQ. CDR3 coding DNA: TGCGCCAGCAGCTCCCCGGGAGATACGCAGTATTTT. Translating gives CASSSPGDTQYF.

J is TRBJ2-5 and V is TRBV7-2; 14 bases match TRBD2. The CDR3 has 19 residues. Germline V gene sequence: CDR1 SGHTA, CDR2 FQGNSA. V shed 5 bases and J 2 bases; nucleotides not matched to a gene: 13. The CDR3 reads CASSPSRLAGGPGQETQYF. CDR3 bases: TGTGCCAGCAGCCCCAGTCGACTAGCGGGGGGGCCCGGACAAGAGACCCAGTACTTC.

This clone showed up just a few times. This chain links TRBV2 with TRBJ1-5, with D hard to call. Trimming pared 6 bases from V and 5 bases from J, leaving 5 bases between. Germline V CDR1 and CDR2: SNHLY, FYNNEI. CDR3 size: 11 residues. The CDR3 is CASSLDQPQHF. The CDR3 region has the DNA TGTGCCAGCAGCCTAGATCAGCCCCAGCATTTT.

As for this clone: In the same sample, other DNA sequences code for this CDR3. The chain employs TRBV9 and TRBJ1-2; 7 bases are a match to TRBD1. This CDR3 is built from 15 residues. With V trimmed by 0 bases and J by 4 bases, 6 bases remained unmatched. Germline CDR1 SGDLS, CDR2 YYNGEE. The CDR3 DNA reads as TGTGCCAGCAGCGTAGAAGCAGGGGGTGGCTATGGCTACACCTTC. This translates into CASSVEAGGGYGYTF.

This rearrangement joins TRBV5-1 to TRBJ2-2, with TRBD2 identical over 12 bases. The junction had 7 bases not matched to a gene; V was cut back by 1 base and J by 6 bases. Germline CDR1 reads SGHRS; CDR2 reads YFSETQ. The CDR3 covers 17 residues. CDR3 sequence reads: CASSLSLAGGSPGELFF. The CDR3 DNA is TGCGCCAGCAGCTTGTCACTAGCGGGGGGCAGCCCCGGGGAGCTGTTTTTT.

The rearrangement uses TRBV2 and TRBJ1-4; tentatively, D is TRBD1 (6 bases). Trimming stripped 6 bases from V and 2 bases from J, with 10 bases between. Per the germline V gene, CDR1 is SNHLY and CDR2 is FYNNEI. The CDR3 consists of 14 residues. CDR3 coding DNA: TGTGCCAGCAGATGGACAGACACTAATGAAAAACTGTTTTTT. Translating gives CASRWTDTNEKLFF.

Turning to this clone: At one end the junction does not follow the germline gene, possibly because of a read error. This rearrangement joins TRBV27 to TRBJ1-2; tentative D call: TRBD1 (5 bases). From germline, CDR1 is MNHEY and CDR2 SMNVEV (reference sequence). There are 13 residues in the CDR3. The CDR3 coding sequence is TGTGCCACCAGTGGGGGGAGACACTATGGCTACACCTTC. As protein: CATSGGRHYGYTF.

This clone was recorded a few times. The rearrangement links TRBV5-6 to TRBJ1-2, with 11 bases aligning to TRBD1. After removal of 4 bases from V and 6 bases from J, the junction contained 5 bases not matched to a gene. Germline V gives CDR1 SGHDT, CDR2 YYEEEE. The CDR3 consists of 14 residues. CDR3 sequence: CASSLSDRGHGYTF. The CDR3 bases are TGTGCCAGCAGCCTATCGGACAGGGGGCATGGCTACACCTTC.

The chain has TRBV19 and TRBJ2-7; maybe TRBD2 (5 bases). The V end lost 5 bases, the J end lost 4 bases, and 15 bases lay between the germline ends. From germline, CDR1 is LNHDA and CDR2 SQIVND (reference sequence). The CDR3 contains 14 residues. CDR3 bases: TGTGCCAGTAGTCCGAGCCAATGGACTTACGAGCAGTACTTC. Translated, it gives CASSPSQWTYEQYF. Combining the CDR3 with reference TRBV19 and TRBJ2-7 gives the whole variable domain DGGITQSPKYLFRKEGQNVTLSCEQNLNHDAMYWYRQDPGQGLRLIYYSQIVNDFQKGDIAEGYSVSREKKESFPLTVTSAQKNPTAFYLCASSPSQWTYEQYFGPGTRLTVT.

This clone was picked up many times. The chain has TRBV15 and TRBJ1-1; 9 positions match TRBD1. The CDR3 length is 16 residues. Germline V CDR1 and CDR2: LNHNV, YYDKDF (reference sequence). V lost 7 bases to trimming and J lost 4 bases; unmatched junction nucleotides: 13. The CDR3 DNA is TGTGCCACCAACCCCGGGACAGGGATCCTCTCCACTGAAGCTTTCTTT. Amino acid sequence: CATNPGTGILSTEAFF.